This T cell receptor beta chain was sequenced in a study of T-cell reconstitution after alpha-beta-depleted transplantation in children. Points from the study as a whole: It was newly produced T cells that mostly accounted for T-cell counts and diversity one year after transplant. In some patients, recipient T cells and intrathymic progenitors surviving conditioning explained high day-60 diversity. Expanded graft clones, several hundred of them, were reportedly the source of alpha-beta T cells about two months after transplant.

Trimming cost V 5 bases and J 3 bases, with 17 bases left between them. The CDR3 covers 15 residues. CDR1 SGHTA and CDR2 FQGNSA come from the germline V gene. This clonotype was seen only a few times. The antigen remains unidentified. Unique molecular identifiers were incorporated when the TCRbeta library was constructed. In TCRdb, the PCR reads were re-called with MiXCR into one record per CDR3 protein. The sample yields roughly 490,000 distinct CDR3 sequences, roughly 11% seen once. The input for sequencing was PBMCs, mostly from graft donor cells, taken 180 days after TCRalphabeta/CD19-depleted stem cell transplant. The chain employs TRBV7-2 and TRBJ2-7, with D possibly matching TRBD2 (6 bases). The clonotype was recovered from a female patient aged 2-15 years who had a stem cell transplant for aplastic anemia, so the T cells may come from the graft donor. DNA for the CDR3: TGTGCCAGCAGCCAGGCGTTCGGGACTTTCTACGAGCAGTACTTC. Residues: CASSQAFGTFYEQYF.